These 29 T cell receptor beta chains were all obtained from the same sample, sequenced in a study of blood T cell repertoires in COVID-19. Sequencing used immunoSEQ multiplex PCR; TCRdb keeps in-frame clones, though not all of them. Of about 140,000 clones listed, 75% to 90% are singletons. Source material: PBMCs or T cells enriched from blood (not recorded which). Receptors were obtained from a man aged 45-60 years who had recovered from COVID-19.

This chain joins TRBV6-5 and TRBJ1-5; D not certain. The CDR3 extends over 13 amino acids. CDR1 and CDR2 (germline): MNHEY, SVGAGI. The V gene lost 0 bases and the J gene lost 6 bases, with 6 bases spanning the gap. CDR3 DNA sequence: TGTGCCAGCAGTTACTCCCGGGGTCAGCCCCAGCATTTT. It yields the protein CASSYSRGQPQHF.

This clone was observed once. The V call is TRBV6-2 or TRBV6-3, the J call TRBJ1-5; unclear D gene. Germline V gene lookup returns CDR1 MNHEY and CDR2 SVGEGT. The ends were cut back, 4 bases at V and 6 bases at J, with 7 bases in the middle. The CDR3 has 12 residues. The CDR3 DNA follows: TGTGCCAGCAGTTCTCCCGGTCAGCCCCAGCATTTT. The encoded protein is CASSSPGQPQHF.

This chain connects TRBV6-4 to TRBJ2-3, with D perhaps matching TRBD2 (5 bases). V was clipped by 3 bases and J by 3 bases, with 10 bases between them. CDR1 is MRHNA and CDR2 is SNTAGT in the germline V gene. The length of the CDR3 is 14 residues. This CDR3 reads CASSEIAWTDTQYF. The CDR3 DNA sequence: TGTGCCAGCAGTGAAATAGCGTGGACAGATACGCAGTATTTT.

The chain uses TRBV6-2 or TRBV6-3 and TRBJ2-5, with 10 nucleotides matching TRBD2. Looked up from germline, CDR1 is MNHEY and CDR2 is SVGEGT. CDR3 length: 16 amino acids. Trimming at V came to 5 bases and at J to 1 base, leaving 7 bases not matched to a gene. The CDR3 loop is CASSRTLAGVQETQYF. In DNA, the CDR3 is TGTGCCAGCAGTCGAACCCTAGCGGGGGTCCAAGAGACCCAGTACTTC.

The rearrangement uses TRBV2 and TRBJ2-4, with TRBD2 matching 8 bases. Germline CDR1 is SNHLY and CDR2 is FYNNEI. This CDR3 contains 14 residues. The V and J ends lost 5 bases and 8 bases, in that order; junction bases with no gene match: 8. CDR3 protein: CASSLDYGRDIQYF. DNA for the CDR3: TGTGCCAGCAGTCTGGACTACGGGAGGGACATTCAGTACTTC. Complete variable domain (other parts from reference TRBV2 and TRBJ2-4): EPEVTQTPSHQVTQMGQEVILRCVPISNHLYFYWYRQILGQKVEFLVSFYNNEISEKSEIFDDQFSVERPDGSNFTLKIRSTKLEDSAMYFCASSLDYGRDIQYFGAGTRLSVL.

The chain links TRBV4-1 to TRBJ2-3, with D perhaps matching TRBD2 (6 bases). The V end was cut by 1 base, the J end by 5 bases, with 7 bases between. Germline CDR1 is MGHRA and CDR2 is YSYEKL. This CDR3 comprises 13 residues. DNA for the CDR3: TGCGCCAGCAGCCAAGGGGGGGTAGATACGCAGTATTTT. This translates into CASSQGGVDTQYF.

This chain links TRBV5-4 with TRBJ2-3; TRBD2 matches at 8 bases. The CDR3 has 14 amino acids. Trimming removed 3 bases from V and 3 bases from J; junction bases left unmatched: 3. Germline V gives CDR1 SGHNT, CDR2 YYREEE (reference sequence). In DNA, the CDR3 is TGTGCCAGCAGCTCGGGACTAGTAACAGATACGCAGTATTTT. Translating it yields CASSSGLVTDTQYF.

This clone is a singleton in its sample. The chain employs TRBV7-2 and TRBJ2-3; tentatively, D is TRBD1 (6 bases). The CDR3 is made up of 14 amino acids. CDR1 and CDR2 from the germline V gene are SGHTA and FQGNSA. V lost 4 bases to trimming and J lost 6 bases, with 14 bases between them. This chain's CDR3 is CASSSRRRGDTQYF. CDR3 sequence (DNA): TGTGCCAGCAGCTCAAGGCGTAGGGGGGATACGCAGTATTTT.

V is TRBV2 and J is TRBJ1-4; TRBD1 matches at 7 bases. CDR3 length: 15 residues. The V gene's germline CDR1 is SNHLY and CDR2 FYNNEI. V dropped 4 bases and J dropped 8; count of bases not matched to a gene: 10. CDR3 residues: CASSVQGQSSEKLFF. CDR3 nucleotides: TGTGCCAGCAGTGTACAGGGACAGAGTTCGGAAAAACTGTTTTTT.

This clone was detected only once. The V gene is TRBV7-3, the J gene TRBJ2-6, with 8 positions matching TRBD1. Per germline, CDR1 SGHTA and CDR2 FQGTGA. J was trimmed by 2 bases and V by 2 bases; bases with no gene match: 5. The CDR3 has 17 amino acids. CDR3 coding DNA: TGTGCCAGCAGCTTAGTCGTGACAGGGGCTGGGGCCAACGTCCTGACTTTC. This sequence encodes CASSLVVTGAGANVLTF. Full variable domain (remainder filled in from reference TRBV7-3 and TRBJ2-6): GAGVSQTPSNKVTEKGKYVELRCDPISGHTALYWYRQSLGQGPEFLIYFQGTGAADDSGLPNDRFFAVRPEGSVSTLKIQRTERGDSAVYLCASSLVVTGAGANVLTFGAGSRLTVL.

CDR3 bases: TGTGCCAGCAGCTTACTCAACACTGAAGCTTTCTTT. Its translation: CASSLLNTEAFF. The gene calls are TRBV7-2 and TRBJ1-1; D unclear. The CDR3 is 12 residues long. The V end was cut by 2 bases, the J end by 2 bases, with 3 bases between. CDR1 and CDR2 (germline): SGHTA, FQGNSA.

The rearrangement links TRBV27 to TRBJ1-5; TRBD1 matches 9 bases. Trimming at V came to 6 bases and at J to 6 bases, leaving 9 bases not matched to a gene. Germline CDR1 and CDR2: MNHEY and SMNVEV (reference sequence). The CDR3 spans 15 residues. The CDR3 DNA follows: TGTGCCAGCAGCCGCGGGACAGGGAAAGGTCAGCCCCAGCATTTT. Protein product: CASSRGTGKGQPQHF.

For this clone: This sample also contains other DNA sequences that code for the same CDR3. The chain employs TRBV7-8 and TRBJ2-3; 9 bases match TRBD2. Germline CDR1 SGHVS, CDR2 FQNEAQ. CDR3 length: 16 amino acids. The trim removed 5 bases at V and 9 bases at J, leaving 15 bases unmatched. The CDR3 DNA reads TGTGCCAGCAGCGGCATGGTTAGCGGGAGTATTGTCACGCAGTATTTT. Translating it yields CASSGMVSGSIVTQYF.

This chain connects TRBV7-2 to TRBJ1-5; D gene uncertain. From germline, CDR1 is SGHTA and CDR2 FQGNSA. Trimming left V 2 bases short and J 4 bases short, with 6 bases between. This CDR3 is 13 amino acids long. The CDR3 sequence: CASSLTENQPQHF. The DNA for the CDR3 is TGTGCCAGCAGCTTAACGGAGAATCAGCCCCAGCATTTT.

The chain joins TRBV12-3 or TRBV12-4 to TRBJ1-2; 8 bases are shared with TRBD1. The ends lost 6 bases at V and 6 bases at J; junction bases unmatched: 6. CDR3 length: 13 amino acids. CDR3 sequence: CASRTGEGNGYTF. Written as DNA, the CDR3 is TGTGCCAGCAGGACAGGGGAAGGTAATGGCTACACCTTC.

The V call is TRBV4-1, the J call TRBJ2-4; 9 bases line up with TRBD1. CDR1 and CDR2 (germline): MGHRA, YSYEKL. The CDR3 consists of 17 residues. Trimming took 4 bases from V and 0 from J; bases not matched to a gene: 7. CDR3 in DNA: TGCGCCAGCAGCCCGGGACAGGGTGGTCTAGCCAAAAACATTCAGTACTTC. Residues: CASSPGQGGLAKNIQYF.

CDR3 residues: CASSQGGWAFYGYTF. The CDR3, as DNA: TGTGCCAGCAGCCAGGGGGGTTGGGCTTTCTATGGCTACACCTTC. V usage is TRBV7-2 and J usage is TRBJ1-2; 7 bases match TRBD1. Germline CDR1 is SGHTA and CDR2 is FQGNSA. The CDR3 runs to 15 residues. V was pared by 5 bases and J by 4 bases, with 10 bases of the junction left unmatched.

This chain connects TRBV28 to TRBJ2-6; D is possibly TRBD2 (5 bases). In germline, CDR1 is MDHEN, CDR2 SYDVKM. CDR3 length: 18 residues. Trimming stripped 5 bases from V and 0 bases from J, with 17 bases between. The CDR3, as DNA: TGTGCCAGCAGTCCATACATGAGGACTTACTCTGGGGCCAACGTCCTGACTTTC. This codes for CASSPYMRTYSGANVLTF.

The V and J genes are TRBV7-9 and TRBJ2-7; 9 nucleotides align to TRBD1. Germline values: CDR1 SEHNR, CDR2 FQNEAQ (reference sequence). This CDR3 is built from 16 residues. With V trimmed by 3 bases and J by 2 bases, 8 bases remained unmatched. CDR3: CASSFGPGQGTYEQYV. The CDR3 region has the DNA TGTGCCAGCAGCTTCGGGCCTGGACAGGGGACCTACGAGCAGTACGTC.

The chain combines TRBV7-2 with TRBJ2-5; possibly TRBD1 for D (7 bases). Germline V gene data show CDR1 as SGHTA and CDR2 as FQGNSA. Between the trimmed V and J ends, which lost 2 bases and 3 bases, there was a span of 10 bases. The CDR3 sequence is 14 residues long. The CDR3 sequence: CASSLIRGEETQYF. The DNA of the CDR3 is TGTGCCAGCAGCTTAATCAGGGGGGAAGAGACCCAGTACTTC.

The chain has TRBV7-9 and TRBJ2-3; 13 nucleotides line up with TRBD2. Germline values: CDR1 SEHNR, CDR2 FQNEAQ (reference sequence). CDR3 length equals 16 residues. V lost 6 bases to trimming and J lost 0 bases; unmatched junction nucleotides: 3. The CDR3 is CASRRLAGGSTDTQYF. The CDR3, as DNA: TGTGCCAGCAGACGACTAGCGGGGGGTAGCACAGATACGCAGTATTTT.

The genes are TRBV10-3 and TRBJ2-7, with D uncertain. V dropped 2 bases and J dropped 6 bases, with 17 bases sitting between them. The germline V gene encodes CDR1 ENHRY and CDR2 SYGVKD. The length of the CDR3 is 15 residues. CDR3 coding DNA: TGTGCCATCAGTGAGGGGCAGGCCGTGCAAACCGAGCAGTACTTC. Translation gives CAISEGQAVQTEQYF.

The chain uses TRBV24-1 and TRBJ1-2; tentatively, D is TRBD1 (6 bases). V gave up 4 bases and J gave up 4 bases, with 15 bases separating them. The germline CDR1 and CDR2 sequences are KGHDR and SFDVKD. This CDR3 region has 15 residues. This CDR3 reads CATSDTTGSGYGYTF. The CDR3 bases are TGTGCCACCAGTGACACAACAGGGTCTGGCTATGGCTACACCTTC.

The chain recombines TRBV7-8 with TRBJ2-5; possible D gene TRBD2, 5 bases. This CDR3 has 15 amino acids. Looked up from germline, CDR1 is SGHVS and CDR2 is FQNEAQ. The V and J ends lost 5 bases and 5 bases respectively, with 18 bases between them. Written as DNA, the CDR3 is TGTGCCAGCAGCCCACGGACTCCTGGCACGGAGACCCAGTACTTC. Translated: CASSPRTPGTETQYF.

The chain links TRBV4-3 to TRBJ1-1; no definite D call. With 0 bases removed from V and 1 base from J, the gap between germline ends came to 18 bases. Germline V CDR1 and CDR2: LGHNA, YSLEER. This CDR3 contains 18 residues. Here the CDR3 DNA reads TGCGCCAGCAGCCAAGAATTGGGAGGGCGGTGGGGGAACACTGAAGCTTTCTTT. It specifies CASSQELGGRWGNTEAFF.

This clone came up once. The V gene is TRBV5-1, the J gene TRBJ1-4, with TRBD1 matching 11 bases. The ends lost 4 bases at V and 5 bases at J; junction bases unmatched: 4. CDR1 and CDR2 from the germline V gene are SGHRS and YFSETQ. The CDR3 sequence is 15 residues long. The CDR3: CASSGQGAVNEKLFF. The CDR3 DNA reads TGCGCCAGCAGCGGACAGGGGGCGGTGAATGAAAAACTGTTTTTT.

In DNA, the CDR3 is TGTGCCTGGGGAGAGGGGACAGGGGGACAGCCCCAGCATTTT. Amino acids: CAWGEGTGGQPQHF. V usage is TRBV30 and J usage is TRBJ1-5, with TRBD1 identical over 11 bases. J lost 7 bases, V lost 5 bases, and 7 bases had no gene match. This CDR3 is 14 amino acids long. Germline V CDR1 and CDR2: GTSNPN, SVGIG (reference sequence).

The chain combines TRBV5-1 with TRBJ2-1; 11 positions match TRBD2. This CDR3 has 16 amino acids. The J segment lost 4 bases and the V segment lost 0 bases, leaving 3 bases of the junction unmatched. Per the germline V gene, CDR1 is SGHRS and CDR2 is YFSETQ. The CDR3 DNA is TGCGCCAGCAGCTTGGCCCCTAGCGGGGGGTACAATGAGCAGTTCTTC. Protein sequence: CASSLAPSGGYNEQFF.

This rearrangement joins TRBV9 to TRBJ2-5; TRBD2 is a possible D gene (5 bases). CDR1 and CDR2 from the germline V gene are SGDLS and YYNGEE. V shed 4 bases and J shed 3 bases, with 16 bases lying between them. CDR3 length: 15 residues. CDR3 region: CASSLWTGGEETQYF. For the CDR3, the DNA is TGTGCCAGCAGCTTATGGACTGGAGGTGAAGAGACCCAGTACTTC.